Presented here are 6 T cell receptor beta chains from one specimen sequenced in a study of T cell responses to AZD1222 COVID-19 vaccine. The table came from immunoSEQ multiplex PCR; TCRdb's copy has only in-frame clones and leaves some out. Found here are roughly 150,000 clones, around 88% of them singletons; the top ten hold around 1%. Here the sequenced sample was peripheral blood, taken 28 days after the second AZD1222 dose. These receptors were collected from an adult who received the AZD1222 COVID-19 vaccine.

Only one count was recorded for this clone. This chain's CDR3 is CASSPRTPFLSYEQYF. CDR3 DNA: TGTGCCAGCAGCCCCCGGACACCCTTTCTTTCCTACGAGCAGTACTTC. V usage is TRBV5-5 and J usage is TRBJ2-7; D is perhaps TRBD1 (5 bases). V gave up 4 bases and J gave up 1 base, with 18 bases separating them. This CDR3 is 16 amino acids long. CDR1 and CDR2 (germline): SGHKS, YYEKEE (reference sequence).

The rearrangement links TRBV29-1 to TRBJ1-3; D is ambiguous. CDR1 is SQVTM, CDR2 ANQGSEA, per germline. The CDR3 length is 13 residues. V was trimmed by 6 bases and J by 3 bases, leaving 12 bases between them. The CDR3 spells CSVRTHGGNTIYF. CDR3 nucleotides: TGCAGCGTACGGACGCATGGTGGAAACACCATATATTTT.

The chain carries TRBV6-1 and TRBJ1-1; D call uncertain. The CDR3 runs 16 residues. The germline V and J ends were trimmed by 4 bases and 4 bases, with 19 bases remaining between them. Germline CDR1 MNHNS, CDR2 SASEGT. The CDR3 loop reads CASSVETGGVTTEAFF. The CDR3 region has the DNA TGTGCCAGCAGTGTGGAAACGGGTGGGGTAACCACTGAAGCTTTCTTT.

The sample holds a few counts of this clone. V and J are TRBV5-8 and TRBJ1-5; TRBD1 is a possible D gene (5 bases). CDR3 length: 15 residues. Germline lookup yields CDR1 SGHTS and CDR2 YDEGEE. Trimming left V 0 bases short and J 4 bases short, with 11 bases between. CDR3 coding DNA: TGTGCCAGCAGCTTGGGACAGTCCGATAATCAGCCCCAGCATTTT. Amino acids: CASSLGQSDNQPQHF.

The V gene is TRBV4-2, the J gene TRBJ1-2; no clear D. The germline gives CDR1 LGHNA, CDR2 YNFKEQ. This CDR3 region has 12 residues. Deletions cut 2 bases from V and 6 bases from J, with 7 bases between. The CDR3 reads CASSQYGNGYTF. The DNA for the CDR3 is TGTGCCAGCAGCCAATACGGGAATGGCTACACCTTC.

This clone appeared a single time. The chain uses TRBV4-2 and TRBJ1-1; tentatively, D is TRBD1 (5 bases). Trimming took off 1 base at V and 2 bases at J, with 11 bases between the two ends. Germline V gene sequence: CDR1 LGHNA, CDR2 YNFKEQ. The CDR3 runs to 15 residues. CDR3 amino acids: CASSQVEGLNTEAFF. The CDR3 DNA follows: TGTGCCAGCAGCCAAGTTGAGGGGCTCAACACTGAAGCTTTCTTT.